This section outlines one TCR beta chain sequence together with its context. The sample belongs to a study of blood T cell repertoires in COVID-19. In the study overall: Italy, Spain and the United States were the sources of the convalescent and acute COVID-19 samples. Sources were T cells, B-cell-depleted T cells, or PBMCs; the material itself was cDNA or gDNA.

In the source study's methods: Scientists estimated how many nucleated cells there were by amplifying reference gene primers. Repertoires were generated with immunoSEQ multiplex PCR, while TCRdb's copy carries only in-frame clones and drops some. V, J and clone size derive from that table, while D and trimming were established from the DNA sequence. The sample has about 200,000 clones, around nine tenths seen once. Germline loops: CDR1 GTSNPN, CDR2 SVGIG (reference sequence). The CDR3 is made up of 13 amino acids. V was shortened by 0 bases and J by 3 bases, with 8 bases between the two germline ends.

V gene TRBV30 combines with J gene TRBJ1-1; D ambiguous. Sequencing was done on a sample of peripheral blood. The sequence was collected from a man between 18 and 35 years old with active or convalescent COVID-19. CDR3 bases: TGTGCCTGGAGTGTACTTGTCTACACTGAAGCTTTCTTT. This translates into CAWSVLVYTEAFF.